This T cell receptor beta chain was sequenced during a study of Ad26.COV2.S vaccination and SARS-CoV-2 variants. Overall study context: Intramuscularly, Ad26.COV2.S was given either once or twice, 56 days apart. Study findings and constraints: Similar non-spike TCR breadth was seen in vaccine and placebo recipients.

This table comes from immunoSEQ multiplex PCR, and its TCRdb copy is limited to in-frame clones, with some not included. This table has roughly 700,000 clones, 80% to 90% appearing once. For this clone: What it binds is not known.

As to treatment: 19 received Ad26.COV2.S at low or high dose, single or two shots; 5 received placebo; per-sample allocation not given. Each sample was drawn 63 days after the first injection (of vaccine or placebo). Germline trimming cut 5 bases from V and 6 bases from J; bases unmatched to any gene: 13. Germline CDR1 reads MNHEY; CDR2 reads SVGEGT. The CDR3 loop spans 16 amino acids. The rearrangement uses TRBV6-2 or TRBV6-3 and TRBJ1-5, with 7 bases that match TRBD1. This specimen consisted of peripheral blood, obtained in a trial of Ad26.COV2.S vaccine versus placebo. The TCR originated in a person between 18 and 59 years old who received the Ad26.COV2.S COVID-19 vaccine or a placebo. CDR3 nucleotides: TGTGCCAGCAGTCAGGGCGACAGGGTTTACGGTCAGCCCCAGCATTTT. This translates into CASSQGDRVYGQPQHF.